The source of this TCR beta chain is a study of response to subunit inactivated influenza vaccine. Trimming took off 6 bases at V and 1 base at J, with 13 bases between the two ends. In germline, CDR1 is MRHNA, CDR2 SNTAGT. The CDR3 runs to 15 residues. General observations from the study: Few new T cells, the authors suggested, are recruited by each seasonal influenza vaccination.

TCRdb independently ran MiXCR on the RT-PCR reads; one entry per CDR3 protein. The table includes hundreds of thousands of distinct CDR3 sequences, around 20% detected once. This clonotype was observed a handful of times. Its specificity is not known. The sequences come from PBMCs from blood, collected approximately 5 days after vaccination. The chain uses TRBV6-4 and TRBJ2-1; possibly TRBD2 for D (6 bases). The clonotype originates from a man in his fifties or sixties who received an inactivated influenza vaccine. CDR3 in amino acids: CASSETSRSYNEQFF. The CDR3 DNA reads TGTGCCAGCAGCGAAACTAGCCGATCCTACAATGAGCAGTTCTTC.